These 27 T cell receptor beta chains originate from one sample sequenced in a study of control samples from healthy donors and cancer patients. Sequenced by immunoSEQ multiplex PCR; TCRdb stores in-frame clones only, minus some. The sample has about 98,000 clones, about four fifths seen once. Sequenced material: blood. These receptors all come from a woman under 40 in good health.

This clone came up a few times. V usage is TRBV30 and J usage is TRBJ2-7; D is ambiguous. The CDR3 covers 14 residues. Germline lookup yields CDR1 GTSNPN and CDR2 SVGIG (reference sequence). V gave up 3 bases and J gave up 0 bases, with 12 bases separating them. CDR3 nucleotides: TGTGCCTGGAGCACGGCACCTATCTCCTACGAGCAGTACTTC. This encodes CAWSTAPISYEQYF.

The chain links TRBV5-4 to TRBJ2-3; the match to TRBD2 covers 8 bases. The CDR3 contains 16 residues. Looked up from germline, CDR1 is SGHNT and CDR2 is YYREEE (reference sequence). The trim removed 4 bases at V and 0 bases at J, leaving 7 bases unmatched. CDR3 protein: CASSPGLGISTDTQYF. The CDR3 coding sequence is TGTGCCAGCAGCCCGGGACTAGGGATAAGCACAGATACGCAGTATTTT.

CDR3 amino acids: CAWSVLSDRVKEQYF. The CDR3 DNA reads as TGTGCCTGGAGTGTACTTTCGGACAGGGTTAAAGAGCAGTACTTC. The gene calls are TRBV30 and TRBJ2-7, with 8 bases that match TRBD1. The V and J ends lost 0 bases and 7 bases, in that order; junction bases with no gene match: 11. This CDR3 region has 15 residues. Germline values: CDR1 GTSNPN, CDR2 SVGIG (reference sequence).

This chain connects TRBV12-3 or TRBV12-4 to TRBJ2-5, with a tentative D call TRBD1 (5 bases). CDR3 length: 13 amino acids. The germline V and J ends were trimmed by 3 bases and 5 bases, with 10 bases remaining between them. CDR3 sequence (DNA): TGTGCCAGCAGTTTGGTGGGGCCGGAGACCCAGTACTTC. Translated, it gives CASSLVGPETQYF.

This clone is a singleton in its sample. This chain joins TRBV4-2 and TRBJ1-5, with D unclear. Germline CDR1 and CDR2: LGHNA and YNFKEQ. The CDR3 is made up of 18 amino acids. The V and J ends lost 0 bases and 3 bases respectively, with 18 bases between them. The CDR3 protein is CASSQDSDPISDNQPQHF. CDR3 DNA sequence: TGTGCCAGCAGCCAAGATTCGGACCCCATCTCTGACAATCAGCCCCAGCATTTT.

Here the CDR3 reads CAIRDPRTGGASYEQYF. CDR3 DNA sequence: TGTGCCATCAGGGATCCTAGGACAGGGGGCGCGTCCTACGAGCAGTACTTC. The V call is TRBV10-3, the J call TRBJ2-7; the match to TRBD1 covers 11 bases. Germline CDR1 ENHRY, CDR2 SYGVKD. The CDR3 has 17 residues. V was pared by 6 bases and J by 1 base, with 11 bases of the junction left unmatched.

This clone has more than one count but fewer than ten. V gene TRBV27 combines with J gene TRBJ2-4, with 9 bases lining up with TRBD1. The CDR3 is 19 residues long. V gave up 7 bases and J gave up 0 bases; unmatched junction bases: 16. CDR1 and CDR2 (germline): MNHEY, SMNVEV (reference sequence). DNA of the CDR3: TGTGCCAGCAAACCCCGTGGGTCCCGGGACAGGGTAGCCAAAAACATTCAGTACTTC. Its translation: CASKPRGSRDRVAKNIQYF.

This clone appeared a single time. V and J are TRBV6-2 or TRBV6-3 and TRBJ2-3, with D perhaps TRBD1 (5 bases). Trimming removed 0 bases at V and 7 bases at J, with 11 bases between. This CDR3 contains 14 residues. Germline loops: CDR1 MNHEY, CDR2 SVGEGT. CDR3 in DNA: TGTGCCAGCAGTTACTCTCCAGGGCGAAATACGCAGTATTTT. This sequence encodes CASSYSPGRNTQYF.

This clone was observed a handful of times. This chain links TRBV5-4 with TRBJ2-7; 7 bases align to TRBD1. V gave up 4 bases and J gave up 3 bases; unmatched junction bases: 7. The CDR3 runs to 14 residues. From germline, CDR1 is SGHNT and CDR2 YYREEE (reference sequence). The CDR3 spells CASSRQGSDYEQYF. The CDR3 nucleotides read TGTGCCAGCAGCCGACAGGGATCGGACTACGAGCAGTACTTC.

The rearrangement links TRBV7-6 to TRBJ1-1; TRBD1 might be the D (5 bases). This CDR3 has 15 residues. Trimming cost V 1 base and J 1 base, with 10 bases left between them. Germline V CDR1 and CDR2: SGHVS, FNYEAQ. CDR3 DNA sequence: TGTGCCAGCAGCTTAGTGAGTGGGGGGAACACTGAAGCTTTCTTT. Residues: CASSLVSGGNTEAFF.

A few counts support this clone. The V call is TRBV6-5, the J call TRBJ2-6; a possible D gene is TRBD1 (6 bases). V was cut by 9 bases and J by 0 bases, with 9 bases left in between. The germline V gene has CDR1 MNHEY and CDR2 SVGAGI. This CDR3 spans 14 amino acids. The chain's CDR3 is CASTGSSGANVLTF. Written as DNA, the CDR3 is TGTGCCAGTACAGGGAGCTCTGGGGCCAACGTCCTGACTTTC.

The V gene is TRBV19, the J gene TRBJ1-1, with D unclear. The CDR3 is made up of 15 amino acids. Germline CDR1 is LNHDA and CDR2 is SQIVND (reference sequence). V was trimmed by 8 bases and J by 1 base, leaving 17 bases between them. CDR3 in amino acids: CASGPRLGRNTEAFF. CDR3 DNA: TGTGCCAGTGGCCCAAGGTTGGGCAGGAACACTGAAGCTTTCTTT.

The rearrangement links TRBV9 to TRBJ2-1; 13 nucleotides align to TRBD2. CDR1 and CDR2 (germline): SGDLS, YYNGEE. This CDR3 contains 19 residues. V was pared by 2 bases and J by 0 bases, with 8 bases of the junction left unmatched. The DNA of the CDR3 is TGTGCCAGCAGCGTCGGACTAGCGGGGGCATTGAGCTCCTACAATGAGCAGTTCTTC. This codes for CASSVGLAGALSSYNEQFF. Supplemented by reference TRBV9 and TRBJ2-1, the full variable domain reads DSGVTQTPKHLITATGQRVTLRCSPRSGDLSVYWYQQSLDQGLQFLIQYYNGEERAKGNILERFSAQQFPDLHSELNLSSLELGDSALYFCASSVGLAGALSSYNEQFFGPGTRLTVL.

The sample holds a few counts of this clone. The chain combines TRBV6-6 with TRBJ1-6, with TRBD1 as a possible D gene (5 bases). The germline V gene has CDR1 MNHNY and CDR2 SVGAGI (reference sequence). The ends were cut back, 4 bases at V and 1 base at J, with 8 bases in the middle. CDR3 size: 15 residues. The CDR3 nucleotides read TGTGCCAGCAGTTCGACAGCTTCCTATAATTCACCCCTCCACTTT. It codes for CASSSTASYNSPLHF.

The chain links TRBV19 to TRBJ2-5; unclear D gene. The CDR3 covers 14 residues. CDR1 LNHDA and CDR2 SQIVND come from the germline V gene (reference sequence). V gave up 4 bases and J gave up 5 bases, with 14 bases separating them. CDR3 coding DNA: TGTGCCAGTAGTACGGGTCCCGTGGGCGAGACCCAGTACTTC. It codes for CASSTGPVGETQYF.

This clone was counted once. The V gene is TRBV7-8, the J gene TRBJ2-7, with 8 bases that match TRBD1. Germline CDR1 reads SGHVS; CDR2 reads FQNEAQ. Losses at the gene ends were 5 bases for V and 0 bases for J; bases not matched to a gene: 3. The length of the CDR3 is 14 residues. CDR3 in DNA: TGTGCCAGCAGCCGGACAGGGAGCTCCTACGAGCAGTACTTC. Its protein product is CASSRTGSSYEQYF.

This clone was counted only a few times. The V call is TRBV7-8, the J call TRBJ1-5; D gene unclear. Germline V gene sequence: CDR1 SGHVS, CDR2 FQNEAQ. V was clipped by 3 bases and J by 3 bases, with 9 bases between them. CDR3 size: 14 residues. CDR3: CASSFRPNNQPQHF. For the CDR3, the DNA is TGTGCCAGCAGCTTCCGACCTAACAATCAGCCCCAGCATTTT.

The rearrangement uses TRBV6-4 and TRBJ2-1, with TRBD2 matching 8 bases. With V trimmed by 0 bases and J by 8 bases, 6 bases remained unmatched. The germline CDR1 and CDR2 sequences are MRHNA and SNTAGT. The CDR3 sequence is 15 residues long. The CDR3 nucleotides read TGTGCCAGCAGTGACTCCGGGGGGGCCAGCGATGAGCAGTTCTTC. It is translated as CASSDSGGASDEQFF.

The rearrangement uses TRBV6-6 and TRBJ2-6; either TRBD1 or TRBD2 may fit D (6 bases each). CDR3 size: 15 residues. The V gene's germline CDR1 is MNHNY and CDR2 SVGAGI (reference sequence). Trimming stripped 2 bases from V and 4 bases from J, with 9 bases between. The CDR3 DNA reads TGTGCCAGCAGTTACGGGGGGCTCGGGGCCAACGTCCTGACTTTC. Protein sequence: CASSYGGLGANVLTF.

The rearrangement joins TRBV6-5 to TRBJ1-1; possibly TRBD1 for D (5 bases). CDR1 and CDR2 from the germline V gene are MNHEY and SVGAGI. The length of the CDR3 is 14 residues. The ends were cut back, 2 bases at V and 1 base at J, with 8 bases in the middle. CDR3 sequence reads: CASSYQTANTEAFF. CDR3 DNA sequence: TGTGCCAGCAGTTACCAGACAGCGAACACTGAAGCTTTCTTT.

The chain combines TRBV6-2 or TRBV6-3 with TRBJ2-1; possible D gene TRBD1, 5 bases. Germline V lookup: CDR1 MNHEY, CDR2 SVGEGT. This CDR3 is built from 13 residues. V lost 5 bases and J lost 9, with 14 bases in between. CDR3 nucleotide sequence: TGTGCCAGCAGTAACTACGTCAGGGTTGAGCAGTTCTTC. Its translation: CASSNYVRVEQFF.

The chain uses TRBV9 and TRBJ2-2; D possibly corresponds to TRBD1 (5 bases). The germline CDR1 and CDR2 sequences are SGDLS and YYNGEE. The germline V and J ends were trimmed by 0 bases and 1 base, with 7 bases remaining between them. The CDR3 spans 15 residues. In DNA, the CDR3 is TGTGCCAGCAGCGTAGGCCAGGGGAACACCGGGGAGCTGTTTTTT. This sequence encodes CASSVGQGNTGELFF.

The sample holds a few counts of this clone. The chain joins TRBV12-5 to TRBJ2-7; D is ambiguous. The CDR3 extends over 15 amino acids. Germline V lookup: CDR1 LGHNT, CDR2 FRNRAP. V was trimmed by 1 base and J by 7 bases, leaving 17 bases between them. In DNA form, the CDR3 reads TGTGCTAGTGGTTTGGGACACGCCGAAGTTGAGGAGCAGTACTTC. It specifies CASGLGHAEVEEQYF.

The chain employs TRBV7-6 and TRBJ2-2; TRBD2 agrees at 7 bases. Germline lookup yields CDR1 SGHVS and CDR2 FNYEAQ. V was pared by 3 bases and J by 4 bases, with 8 bases of the junction left unmatched. This CDR3 has 16 residues. The CDR3 coding sequence is TGTGCCAGCAGCTTTTCTGCGACTAGCAGCACCGGGGAGCTGTTTTTT. It is translated as CASSFSATSSTGELFF.

The chain links TRBV12-3 or TRBV12-4 to TRBJ1-2; D call uncertain. The CDR3 has 13 residues. Trimming pared 5 bases from V and 6 bases from J, leaving 13 bases between. The CDR3 DNA reads TGTGCCAGCAGTACCCCAAAGGTCCATGGCTACACCTTC. Translating gives CASSTPKVHGYTF.

A few counts support this clone. V gene TRBV11-3 combines with J gene TRBJ2-2; D remains ambiguous. This CDR3 has 14 residues. Germline lookup yields CDR1 SGHNT and CDR2 YENEEA. Trimming pared 4 bases from V and 3 bases from J, leaving 9 bases between. The CDR3 nucleotides read TGTGCCAGCAGCTCGAACACGTACACCGGGGAGCTGTTTTTT. This sequence encodes CASSSNTYTGELFF.

J is TRBJ1-2 and V is TRBV6-5; D possibly corresponds to TRBD1 (5 bases). CDR3 length: 12 residues. Germline-derived CDR1 and CDR2 are MNHEY and SVGAGI. Trimming took 8 bases from V and 3 from J, leaving 10 bases between them. This CDR3 is CASYSRDYGYTF. The CDR3 DNA sequence: TGTGCCAGCTACAGCAGGGACTATGGCTACACCTTC.